What follows describes a single T cell receptor beta chain. The clone's antigen remains unknown. The sample holds no much larger clone one base away, and base qualities are not on file. The CDR3 holds 15 amino acids from the cysteine to the phenylalanine. Here the CDR3 DNA is all that survives: 45 bases in frame from base 1. Trimming removed 0 bases from V and 0 bases from J, leaving 8 bases between the germline ends. From the germline V gene, CDR1 is SGHRS and CDR2 is YFSETQ. The trial excluded patients who had a history of autoimmune disease or who were on systemic immunosuppression. Peripheral blood for TCR sequencing was drawn from every dose cohort at baseline, at cycle 4 day 1 and at cycle 7 day 1. The samples were drawn from a first-in-human, open-label, multicenter phase I dose-escalation trial of ivuxolimab. Adults with locally advanced or metastatic melanoma, renal cell, hepatocellular, or head and neck squamous cell carcinoma were enrolled in the trial. Before TCR sequencing, CD4+ T cells and CD8+ T cells from peripheral blood were sorted into separate populations.

These data belong to a study of OX40 agonist ivuxolimab in advanced cancers. Background for the entire study: The costimulatory receptor OX40 (CD134) was targeted by ivuxolimab, a fully human IgG2 agonistic monoclonal antibody. Intravenous ivuxolimab was administered to patients every 2 weeks at six dose levels: 0.01, 0.1, 0.3, 1.5, 3 and 10 mg/kg. Of the roughly 51 patients in dose escalation, about 20 had hepatocellular carcinoma, approximately 15 had melanoma, 9 had renal cell carcinoma and 9 had head and neck cancer. A male proportion of 82.7% and a mean age of 60 years, ranging from about 23 to 79, were recorded for the dose-escalation cohort. Prior anti-PD-1, anti-PD-L1 or anti-CTLA-4 therapy was permitted, and checkpoint inhibitors had been received by less than 45% of dose-escalation patients. Three dose-escalation patients achieved partial responses, one with hepatocellular carcinoma and two with cutaneous melanoma. Peripheral TCRbeta sequencing was intended to test whether TCR sequence diversity was altered and clonal T-cell expansion was caused by ivuxolimab. The monotherapy dose-escalation portion (N ≈ 50 patients) of the phase I ivuxolimab trial is reported in the paper.

What the authors observed across the whole study: At doses of 0.1 to 3.0 mg/kg, clonal expansion of both CD4+ and CD8+ blood T cells was observed from baseline to week 6. Low levels of normalized T-cell clonal expansion were also seen in some nonresponding patients. The antigen specificity of the clonally expanded peripheral T cells was not determined. After ivuxolimab, more expanded clones were found on average in CD8+ T cells than in CD4+ T cells. Partial responders in the 0.1-3.0 mg/kg groups had among the lowest normalized peripheral clonal expansion, especially among CD8+ T cells.

For sequencing of the TCRbeta CDR3 region, genomic DNA was extracted from the sorted cells. The immunoSEQ Assay was used for sequencing of TCRbeta CDR3 regions. This is the immuneACCESS table as TCRdb keeps it, with only in-frame sequences that have V and J called. A part of the clones is gone; compared with another copy, unresolved V genes explain less than half, and the rest is unexplained. The sample table contains about 60,000 clones; only one count was recorded for around 84% of them. The ten most abundant clones make up roughly 1% of the sample. This clonotype originated in an adult with an advanced solid tumor such as melanoma, head and neck, liver or kidney cancer. The rearrangement joined TRBV5-1 to TRBJ2-3; no D segment can be confidently identified. The material sequenced was CD4+ or CD8+ T cells sorted from blood, taken in a trial of the OX40 agonist ivuxolimab. This receptor has the CDR3 CASSLDGSSTDTQYF. The DNA sequence is as follows: TGCGCCAGCAGCTTGGACGGTTCTAGCACAGATACGCAGTATTTT.